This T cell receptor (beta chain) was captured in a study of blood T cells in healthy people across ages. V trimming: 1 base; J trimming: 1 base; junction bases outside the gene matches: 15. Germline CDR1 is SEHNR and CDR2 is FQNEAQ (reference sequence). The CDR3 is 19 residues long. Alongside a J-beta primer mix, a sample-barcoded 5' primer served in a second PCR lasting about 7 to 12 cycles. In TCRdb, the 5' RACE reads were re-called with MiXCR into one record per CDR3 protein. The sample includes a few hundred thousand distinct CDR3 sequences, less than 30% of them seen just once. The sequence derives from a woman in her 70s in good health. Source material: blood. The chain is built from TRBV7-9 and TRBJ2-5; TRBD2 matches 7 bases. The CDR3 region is CASSLVGASGDVLQETQYF. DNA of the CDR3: TGTGCCAGCAGCTTAGTTGGGGCTAGCGGAGACGTCCTCCAAGAGACCCAGTACTTC.